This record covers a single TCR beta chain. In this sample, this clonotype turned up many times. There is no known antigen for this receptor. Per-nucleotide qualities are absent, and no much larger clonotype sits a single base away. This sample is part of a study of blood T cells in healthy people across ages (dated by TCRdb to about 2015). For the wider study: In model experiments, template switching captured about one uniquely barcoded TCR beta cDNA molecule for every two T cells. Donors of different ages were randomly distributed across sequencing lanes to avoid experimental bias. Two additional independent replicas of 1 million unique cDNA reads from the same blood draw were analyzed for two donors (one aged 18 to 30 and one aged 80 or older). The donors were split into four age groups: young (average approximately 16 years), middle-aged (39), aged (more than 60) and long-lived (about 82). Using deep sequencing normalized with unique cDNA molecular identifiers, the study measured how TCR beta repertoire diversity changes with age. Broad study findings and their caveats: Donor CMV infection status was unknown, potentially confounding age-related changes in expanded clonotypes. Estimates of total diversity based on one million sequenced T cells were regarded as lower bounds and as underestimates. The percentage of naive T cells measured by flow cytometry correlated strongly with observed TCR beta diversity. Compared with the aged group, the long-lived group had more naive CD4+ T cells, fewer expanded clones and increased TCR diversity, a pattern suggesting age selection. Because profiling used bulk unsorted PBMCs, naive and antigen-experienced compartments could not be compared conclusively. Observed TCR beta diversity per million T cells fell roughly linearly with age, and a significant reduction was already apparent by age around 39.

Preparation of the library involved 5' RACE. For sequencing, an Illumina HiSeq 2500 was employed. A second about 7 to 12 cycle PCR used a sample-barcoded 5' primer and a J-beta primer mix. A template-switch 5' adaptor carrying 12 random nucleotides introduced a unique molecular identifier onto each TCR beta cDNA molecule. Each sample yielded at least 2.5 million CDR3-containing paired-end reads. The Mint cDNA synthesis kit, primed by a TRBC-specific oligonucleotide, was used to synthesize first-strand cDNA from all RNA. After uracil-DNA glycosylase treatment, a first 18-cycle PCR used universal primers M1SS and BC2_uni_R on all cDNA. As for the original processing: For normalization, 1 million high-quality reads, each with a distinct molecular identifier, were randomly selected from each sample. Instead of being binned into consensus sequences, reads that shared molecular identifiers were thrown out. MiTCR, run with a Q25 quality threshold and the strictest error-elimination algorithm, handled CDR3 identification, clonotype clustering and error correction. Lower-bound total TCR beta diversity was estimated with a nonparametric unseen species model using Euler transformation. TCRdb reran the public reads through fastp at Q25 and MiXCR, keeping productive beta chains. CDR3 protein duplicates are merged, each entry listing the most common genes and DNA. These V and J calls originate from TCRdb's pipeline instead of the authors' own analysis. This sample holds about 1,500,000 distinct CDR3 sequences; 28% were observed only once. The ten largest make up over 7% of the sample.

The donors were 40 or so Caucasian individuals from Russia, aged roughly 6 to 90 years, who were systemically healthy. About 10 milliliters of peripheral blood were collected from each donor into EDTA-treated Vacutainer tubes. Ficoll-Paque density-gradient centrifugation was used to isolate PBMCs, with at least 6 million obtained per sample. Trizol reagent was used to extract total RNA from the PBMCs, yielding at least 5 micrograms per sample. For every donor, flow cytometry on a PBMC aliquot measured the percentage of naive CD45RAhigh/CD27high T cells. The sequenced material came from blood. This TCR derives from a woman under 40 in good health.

The DNA reads TGCGCCAGCAGCTTGGGGGACAGGGGGTTCAACATTCAGTACTTC. It translates to CASSLGDRGFNIQYF. The chain couples TRBV5-1 to TRBJ2-4; 11 junctional bases match TRBD1. CDR3 length: 15 amino acids, cysteine to phenylalanine. The retained sequence is limited to the CDR3, 45 bases, with the frame set at the first base. Reading the germline V gene gives CDR1 SGHRS and CDR2 YFSETQ. V lost 0 bases and J lost 7 bases, and the count of bases not matched to a germline gene is 3.